This T cell receptor (beta chain) was profiled in a study of shared clonotypes between healthy human individuals. Around 300 ng DNA, some 30,000 T cell genomes, went into unsorted PBMC replicate PCRs. Clones were read by immunoSEQ multiplex PCR, and TCRdb kept only the in-frame ones, dropping some. The table has 450,000 to 600,000 clones, around 80% seen once; the top ten hold about 12%. For this clone: The antigen remains undetermined.

The V and J ends lost 0 bases and 12 bases, in that order; junction bases with no gene match: 0. This CDR3 contains 11 residues. Germline V CDR1 and CDR2: SGHRS, YFSETQ. Study observations and caveats: The study drew on few donors, limiting represented genetic and exposure-history diversity. How much donors shared clonotypes was expected to be affected by sequencing depth. In this cohort, only blood was sampled, and tissue repertoires likely differ.

This rearrangement joins TRBV5-1 to TRBJ2-1, with 7 positions matching TRBD1. Sequencing was done on a sample of PBMCs. This TCR derives from a woman in her 40s in good health. Some clones in this sample may be carry-over from other donors' samples. The CDR3 nucleotides read TGCGCCAGCAGCTTGGGACAGGGGCAGTTCTTC. Translated, it gives CASSLGQGQFF.